This T cell receptor beta chain is drawn from a study of shared clonotypes between healthy human individuals (dated by TCRdb to 2020 to 2022). Describing the broader study: The cohort comprised a couple of women and a few men aged 18 to 49 years. The study deeply sequenced blood TCR repertoires of five healthy adults to estimate repertoire size and the extent of clonotype sharing between individuals. Different laboratories and diverse techniques were used to prepare libraries and sequence TCR repertoires, to increase sequencing depth and limit assay-specific biases. Between about 0.85 and 9.5 billion PBMCs per donor were obtained by leukapheresis.

Healthy HIV-negative adults with no recently reported acute infections or vaccinations were included as donors. Only Caucasian adults living in Nashville, Tennessee, USA were represented among the donors. For unsorted samples, approximately 89 million PBMCs were counted, and genomic DNA was extracted using the QIAamp DNA Blood Mini kit. After blood collection by leukapheresis, PBMCs were isolated using Ficoll-Histopaque density gradient centrifugation and then cryopreserved in the vapor phase of liquid nitrogen. Details on this clone: Its recognized antigen is unknown. One base away there is no much larger clone; base qualities are not given. Other DNA sequences in this specimen translate into the identical CDR3.

Using the deep immunoSEQ assay, TCR CDR3 regions were amplified from genomic DNA by multiplex PCR. Extracted genomic DNA from each cell subset was spread evenly across all wells of several immunoSEQ 96-well plates, with each plate serving as a replicate. For unsorted PBMC, each replicate PCR was loaded with approximately 0.3 ug genomic DNA, equivalent to 25,000 to 35,000 T cell genomes. Genomic DNA from unsorted PBMC was sequenced over ten immunoSEQ deep assay plates. Purified libraries were measured with a Qubit 3.0 fluorometer, size-checked on a Bioanalyzer 2100, and measured again with the KAPA Library Quantification kit. Every immunoSEQ 96-well plate was sequenced on a separate single-read 150-cycle Illumina NextSeq 550 flow cell. As for the authors' bioinformatics: Because the immunoSEQ output held only junctional sequences and lacked quality scores, the filtering could not match the filtering applied to full-length reads. To assign V/J genes and CDR3, sequences were annotated using PyIR, a Python wrapper for IgBLAST v1.9, with IMGT germline references. Reads were removed for weak V/J assignments (E-value above 1e-6), missing CDR3, stop codons, out-of-frame junctions, or ambiguous translated residues. V3J clonotypes were defined as sequences sharing the same inferred V gene, J gene, and CDR3 amino acid sequence. Percentage overlap between repertoires was calculated by dividing the number of shared unique clonotypes by the size of the smaller repertoire. RTK rarefaction, the Chao1 estimator, and Recon v2.1 estimates of unobserved clonotypes were used to assess repertoire richness. TCRdb provides this immuneACCESS table in a form limited to in-frame rearrangements. Some clones are lacking; in checked studies, under half of them reflect an unresolved V gene, and why the rest are absent is not known. V and J calls and clone size are those listed in that table; D and trimming were worked out from the DNA. The table for this sample lists about 490,000 clones; 75% to 85% of them were counted only once. The ten largest clones capture over 10% of the sample.

The research as a whole found: Sampling was restricted to blood, and TCR repertoires in tissue are likely to differ from TCR repertoires in blood. Pairwise subsampling led to the expectation that sequencing depth would affect the degree of clonotype sharing among donors. The genetic and exposure-history diversity represented was limited by the small number of donors.

What was sequenced was PBMCs. The sequence was collected from a middle-aged woman in good health. Some clones in this sample may be carry-over from other donors' samples.

Here the CDR3 is given as CASSPRQGTTDTQYF. The nucleotide sequence is given as TGCGCCAGCAGCCCTAGGCAGGGGACGACAGATACGCAGTATTTT. The V and J genes are TRBV5-1 and TRBJ2-3, with TRBD1 as a weak D call on 6 bases. V drops 4 bases and J drops 3 bases, leaving 15 bases in between. The germline V gene gives CDR1 as SGHRS and CDR2 as YFSETQ. Taken from cysteine to phenylalanine, the CDR3 has 15 residues. The retained sequence is limited to the CDR3, 45 bases, with the frame set at the first base.